Listed below are T cell receptor beta chains from one sample, sequenced in a study of T cells in Graves' hyperthyroidism and ophthalmopathy. TCRdb reprocessed the multiplex PCR reads via MiXCR and lists one record per CDR3 protein. The sample comprises about 250,000 distinct CDR3 sequences, almost 25% of which are singletons, and about a third rests with the top ten. Material for sequencing was blood. The receptors were sampled from a woman between 40 and 55 years old with Graves' ophthalmopathy. The CDR3 runs from the conserved cysteine through the conserved F or W. The D gene is left open where the match is weak. Rows may omit the clone size; those that give it use once, few, many or a size class.

cdr3_length,clone_size,d_call,v_call,j_call,cdr3_nt,cdr3_aa
16,-,TRBD1,TRBV24-1,TRBJ2-5,TGTGCCACCAGTGATTCGGGGACAGGGGGCAAACAGACCCAGTACTTC,CATSDSGTGGKQTQYF
15,many,-,TRBV6-5,TRBJ1-5,TGTGCCAGCAGTTACTCGAGTCAGGGCAATCAGCCCCAGCATTTT,CASSYSSQGNQPQHF
15,once,-,TRBV12-3/TRBV12-4,TRBJ2-7,TGTGCCAGCAGCCTCTTGGGCGGGCCGTTCTCCGAGCAGTACTTC,CASSLLGGPFSEQYF
12,-,-,TRBV28,TRBJ2-7,TGTGCCACCCGCAGCTGGGGCTACGAGCAGTACTTC,CATRSWGYEQYF
17,many,TRBD1,TRBV7-8,TRBJ2-5,TGTGCCAGCAGCTTAACGCGGGACAGGGGATACCAAGAGACCCAGTACTTC,CASSLTRDRGYQETQYF
15,many,TRBD1,TRBV3-1,TRBJ2-7,TGTGCCAGCAGCCGGAAGACAGGGGGCATGTCCGAGCAGTACTTC,CASSRKTGGMSEQYF
14,-,-,TRBV6-1,TRBJ1-1,TGTGCCAGCAGTGAAGCGGCGAACCGCATGGGAGGGATCTTT,CASSEAANRMGGIF
13,many,TRBD1,TRBV6-5,TRBJ1-5,TGTGCCAGCAGATCGACAGGGGATCAGCCCCAGCATTTT,CASRSTGDQPQHF
13,-,-,TRBV10-3,TRBJ1-2,TGTGCCATCAGTGAGACCCAGGGGTATGGCTACACCTTC,CAISETQGYGYTF
17,many,TRBD2,TRBV28,TRBJ2-7,TGTGCCAGCAGTTCCCTACCCCGACTAGCTCTCGCCTACGAGCAGTACTTC,CASSSLPRLALAYEQYF
13,many,-,TRBV7-9,TRBJ1-5,TGTGCCAGCAGCTGGGGGGGGCAGCAGCCCCAGCATTTT,CASSWGGQQPQHF
17,many,-,TRBV6-4,TRBJ1-2,TGTGCCAGCAGTCGTACTCCAGGGGAACCAACTAACTATGGCTACACCTTC,CASSRTPGEPTNYGYTF
15,many,TRBD1,TRBV12-3/TRBV12-4,TRBJ2-2,TGTGCCAGCATTTCCGGGACAGGGTACACCGGGGAGCTGTTTTTT,CASISGTGYTGELFF
15,many,TRBD1,TRBV19,TRBJ1-1,TGTGCCTCCACGACGCAGGGGGCCCCTAACACTGAAGCTTTCTTT,CASTTQGAPNTEAFF
21,-,-,TRBV6-9,TRBJ2-7,-,CASSSSPLLAGNSRGSYEQYF
14,few,-,TRBV3-1,TRBJ2-7,TGTGCCAACAGTCTCCGGGGGCGTCTTTACGAGCAGTACTTC,CANSLRGRLYEQYF
15,few,-,TRBV27,TRBJ1-1,TGTGCCAGCAGTTTAGTTGTGGGGCAGAACACTGAAGCTTTCTTT,CASSLVVGQNTEAFF
14,-,-,TRBV6-5,TRBJ2-7,TGTGCCAGCAGTTTCCGGGACACCACCTACGAGCAGTACTTC,CASSFRDTTYEQYF
14,many,-,TRBV27,TRBJ1-1,TGTGCCAGCAGTCGGGGGCAGCCAAACACTGAAGCTTTCTTT,CASSRGQPNTEAFF
13,many,-,TRBV28,TRBJ2-5,TGTGCCAGCAGTTCCACGGAGCAAGAGACCCAGTACTTC,CASSSTEQETQYF
12,-,-,TRBV20-1,TRBJ1-1,TGCAGTGCTAGACGGGACGGCCCTGAAGCTTTCTTT,CSARRDGPEAFF
14,-,-,TRBV3-1,TRBJ2-5,TGTGCCAGCAGCCAAGATTTGCGGGGAGAGACCCAGTACTTC,CASSQDLRGETQYF
14,many,-,TRBV25-1,TRBJ2-7,TGTGCCAGCAGTGACGTAGCCCGGGGGTACGAGCAGTACTTC,CASSDVARGYEQYF
15,many,TRBD1,TRBV28,TRBJ2-7,TGTGCCAGCAGTATACCGGGACAGGGTGATTACGAGCAGTACTTC,CASSIPGQGDYEQYF
13,many,-,TRBV28,TRBJ1-6,TGTGCCAGCAGCCCAGGGTGGTATTCACCCCTCCACTTT,CASSPGWYSPLHF
12,few,-,TRBV6-2/TRBV6-3,TRBJ1-1,TGTGCCAGCAGTAACGGGCTTCTTCCCGCTTTCTTT,CASSNGLLPAFF